The entry below gives a single T cell receptor beta chain sequence along with its context. The antigen is not known. This sample stems from a study of blood T cells in healthy people across ages. General study results and limits: With naive T cell percentage, TCR beta diversity showed a strong correlation.

The V gene lost 5 bases and the J gene lost 5 bases, with 9 bases spanning the gap. The CDR3 has 12 amino acids. Germline CDR1 reads DFQATT; CDR2 reads SNEGSKA (reference sequence). For the second PCR, which ran for 7 to 11 cycles, a sample-barcoded 5' primer and a J-beta primer mix were used. Using its own MiXCR run on the 5' RACE reads, TCRdb lists one record per CDR3 protein. The sample records about 620,000 distinct CDR3 sequences, under 25% being singletons. This receptor was identified in a man in his 70s in good health. Source material: blood. J is TRBJ1-4 and V is TRBV20-1; the D is unclear. CDR3 nucleotides: TGCAGTGCTCCCAGCCAGAATGAAAAACTGTTTTTT. This encodes CSAPSQNEKLFF.